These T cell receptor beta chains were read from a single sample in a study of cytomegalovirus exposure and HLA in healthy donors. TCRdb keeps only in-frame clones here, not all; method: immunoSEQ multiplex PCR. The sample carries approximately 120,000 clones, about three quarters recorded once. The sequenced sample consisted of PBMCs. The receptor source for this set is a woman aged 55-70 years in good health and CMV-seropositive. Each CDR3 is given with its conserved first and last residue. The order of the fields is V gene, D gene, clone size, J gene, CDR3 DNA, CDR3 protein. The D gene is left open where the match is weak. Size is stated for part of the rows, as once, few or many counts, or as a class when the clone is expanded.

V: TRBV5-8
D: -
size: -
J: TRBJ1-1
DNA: TGTGCCAGCAGCTTGCGTAACACTGAAGCTTTCTTT
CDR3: CASSLRNTEAFF

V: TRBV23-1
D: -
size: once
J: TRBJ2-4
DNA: TGCGCCAGCAAAGAACTAGCCAAAAACATTCAGTACTTC
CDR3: CASKELAKNIQYF

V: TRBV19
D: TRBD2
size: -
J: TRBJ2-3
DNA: TGTGCCAGTAGTATGAGCGGGAGGGGTTCCACAGATACGCAGTATTTT
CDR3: CASSMSGRGSTDTQYF

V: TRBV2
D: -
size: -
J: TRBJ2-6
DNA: TGTGCCAGCAGTGTTGGGAGGGGGGCCAACGTCCTGACTTTC
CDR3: CASSVGRGANVLTF

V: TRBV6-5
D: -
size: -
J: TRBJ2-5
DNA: TGTGCCAGCGCCGTTCGGGGTGACCCACAAGAGACCCAGTACTTC
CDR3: CASAVRGDPQETQYF

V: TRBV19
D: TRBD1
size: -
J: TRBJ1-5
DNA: TGTGCCAGTAGTATACAGACAGGGTATAGCAATCAGCCCCAGCATTTT
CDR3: CASSIQTGYSNQPQHF

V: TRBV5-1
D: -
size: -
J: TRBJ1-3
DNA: TGCGCCAGCAGCGGCCACCATCAGGGGAAAGGAAACACCATATATTTT
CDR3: CASSGHHQGKGNTIYF

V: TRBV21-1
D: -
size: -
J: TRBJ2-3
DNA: TGTGCCAGCAGCAGGTGGAGCGGGAGGGCCCCGGGGTCGCAGTATTTT
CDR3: CASSRWSGRAPGSQYF

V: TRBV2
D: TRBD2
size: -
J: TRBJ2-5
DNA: TGTGCCAGCAGCCTAGTGCGGGAGGCGTGGGAGACCCAGTACTTC
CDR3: CASSLVREAWETQYF

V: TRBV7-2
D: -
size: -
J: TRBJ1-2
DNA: TGTGCCAGCAGCTTGCCAGCTAACTATGGCTACACCTTC
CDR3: CASSLPANYGYTF

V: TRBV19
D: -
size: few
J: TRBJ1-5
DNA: TGTGCCAGTAGTATCCCCCACGGGGGGCAGCCCCAGCATTTT
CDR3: CASSIPHGGQPQHF

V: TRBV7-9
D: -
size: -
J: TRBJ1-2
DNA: TGTTCCAGCAGCTTCCGGCCCCAGTGGGGAGGGGACTATGGCTACACCTTC
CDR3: CSSSFRPQWGGDYGYTF

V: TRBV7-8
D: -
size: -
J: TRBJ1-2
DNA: TGTGCCAGCAGCTTACGCGAGACAGACTATGGCTACACCTTC
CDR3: CASSLRETDYGYTF

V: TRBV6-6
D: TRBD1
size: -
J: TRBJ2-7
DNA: TGTGCCAGCAGTGAGGGACAGTTCTACGAGCAGTACTTC
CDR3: CASSEGQFYEQYF

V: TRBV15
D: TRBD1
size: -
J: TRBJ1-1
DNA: TGTGCCACCAGCAGCAGGGGGTCCCACAACACTGAAGCTTTCTTT
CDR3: CATSSRGSHNTEAFF

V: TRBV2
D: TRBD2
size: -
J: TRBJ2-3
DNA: TGTGCCAGCAGTTATGATAGCGGGTTGGGTGCAGATACGCAGTATTTT
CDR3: CASSYDSGLGADTQYF

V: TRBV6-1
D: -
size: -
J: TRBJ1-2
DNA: TGTGCCACAAAACCGGGACACAACTATGGCTACACCTTC
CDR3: CATKPGHNYGYTF

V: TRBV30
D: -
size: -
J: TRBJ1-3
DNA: TGTGCCTGGCTCGGTCGAGAGTCTGGAAACACCATATATTTT
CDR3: CAWLGRESGNTIYF

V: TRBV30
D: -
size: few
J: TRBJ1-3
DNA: TGTGCCTGGAGGGACTCACAGGGTTGGGGTTCTGGAAACACCATATATTTT
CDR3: CAWRDSQGWGSGNTIYF

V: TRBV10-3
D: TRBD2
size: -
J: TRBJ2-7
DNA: TGTGCCATCAGTGAATCTGCGGGAGCCTACGAGCAGTACTTC
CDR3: CAISESAGAYEQYF

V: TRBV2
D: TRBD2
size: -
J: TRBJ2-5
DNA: TGTGCCAGCAACGGAGCGGGAAGGGCCCAGTACTTC
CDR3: CASNGAGRAQYF

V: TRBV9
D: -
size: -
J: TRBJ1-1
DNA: TGTGCCAGCAGCGTAGCTCGAGGAACAGGTGAAGCTTTCTTT
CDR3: CASSVARGTGEAFF

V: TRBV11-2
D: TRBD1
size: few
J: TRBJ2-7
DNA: TGTGCCAGCAGGGCCGGGACAGGCCCCTCTTTGTGGTACTTC
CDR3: CASRAGTGPSLWYF

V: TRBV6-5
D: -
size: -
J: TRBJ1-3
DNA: TGTGCCAGCAGTTCTCTAAGCTCTGGAAACACCATATATTTT
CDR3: CASSSLSSGNTIYF

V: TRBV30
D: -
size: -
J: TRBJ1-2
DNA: TGTGCCGGCGGTGGCTACACCTTC
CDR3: CAGGGYTF

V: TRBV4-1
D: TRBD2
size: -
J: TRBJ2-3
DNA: TGCGCCAGCAGCCCCCTGGGACTAGGATCGTCAGATACGCAGTATTTT
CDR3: CASSPLGLGSSDTQYF

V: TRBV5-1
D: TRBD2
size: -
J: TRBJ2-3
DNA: TGCGCCAGCAGCTATAGCGGGGGGGGCACAGATACGCAGTATTTT
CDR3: CASSYSGGGTDTQYF

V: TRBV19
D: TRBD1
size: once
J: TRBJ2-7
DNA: TGTGCCAGTAGCGTGGGGACAGCAAATTCCTACGAGCAGTACTTC
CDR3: CASSVGTANSYEQYF

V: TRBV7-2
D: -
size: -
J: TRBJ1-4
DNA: TGTGCCAGCAGCCCCGACTCCTATAATGAAAAACTGTTTTTT
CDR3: CASSPDSYNEKLFF

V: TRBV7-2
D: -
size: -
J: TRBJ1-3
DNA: TGTGCCAGCAGCTCGGTGGCGGTTACTGGAAACACCATATATTTT
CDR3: CASSSVAVTGNTIYF

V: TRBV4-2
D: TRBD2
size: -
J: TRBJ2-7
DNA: TGTGCCAGCAGCCAGGGTGGACTAGCGGGAGGGGGGGAGCAGTACTTC
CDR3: CASSQGGLAGGGEQYF

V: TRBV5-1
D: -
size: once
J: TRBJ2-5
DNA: TGCGCCAGCAGCTTGCACAGCTCCCAAGAGACCCAGTACTTC
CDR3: CASSLHSSQETQYF

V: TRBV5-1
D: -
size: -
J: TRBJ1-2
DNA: TGCGCCAGCAGCTTAACGACAGGTTCTTGGGGGGGCTACACCTTC
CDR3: CASSLTTGSWGGYTF

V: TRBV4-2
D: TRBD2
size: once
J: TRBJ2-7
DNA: TGTGCCAGCAGCCAAGATTATTTGACTAGCGGCACCTACGAGCAGTACTTC
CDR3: CASSQDYLTSGTYEQYF

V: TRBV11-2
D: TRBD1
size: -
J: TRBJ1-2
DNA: TGTGCCAGCAGCTTAGCGGGACAGGGCTATGGCTACACCTTC
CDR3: CASSLAGQGYGYTF

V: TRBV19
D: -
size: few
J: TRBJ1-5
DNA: TGTGCCTCTCGGGAGGGCAATCAGCCCCAGCATTTT
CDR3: CASREGNQPQHF

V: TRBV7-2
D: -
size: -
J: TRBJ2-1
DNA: TGTGCCAGCAGCCCCACGAGTCCGGGGTCCTACAATGAGCAGTTCTTC
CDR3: CASSPTSPGSYNEQFF

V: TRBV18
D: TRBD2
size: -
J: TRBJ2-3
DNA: TGTGCCAGCTCACCACCGTCGCCGGGACTAGTGCTTCCAGATACGCAGTATTTT
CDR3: CASSPPSPGLVLPDTQYF

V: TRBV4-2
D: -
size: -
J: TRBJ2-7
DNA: TGTGCCAGCAGCCAAGATCTCGGCTACGAGCAGTACTTC
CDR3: CASSQDLGYEQYF

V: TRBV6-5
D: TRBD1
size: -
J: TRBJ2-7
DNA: TGTGCCAGCAGTGACTACAGGGGGCCCCTCGACGAGCAGTACTTC
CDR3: CASSDYRGPLDEQYF

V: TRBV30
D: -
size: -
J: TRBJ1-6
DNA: TGTGCCTGGAGTGATGGGGCGTCACCCCTCCACTTT
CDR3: CAWSDGASPLHF

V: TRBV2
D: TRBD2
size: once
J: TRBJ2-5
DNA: TGTGCCAGCAGACAACTAGCGGGGATCCAGAAAGGGGAGACCCAGTACTTC
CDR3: CASRQLAGIQKGETQYF

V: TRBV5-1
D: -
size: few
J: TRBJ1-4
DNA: TGCGCCAGCAGCTTGGGACAGACAAATGAAAAACTGTTTTTT
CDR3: CASSLGQTNEKLFF

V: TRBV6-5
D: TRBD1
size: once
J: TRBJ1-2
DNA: TGTGCCAGCAGTTTGACGACAGGGGTAGGCTACACCTTC
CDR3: CASSLTTGVGYTF

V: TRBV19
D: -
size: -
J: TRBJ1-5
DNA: TGTGCCAGTAGTGCACAGTTATGGAATCAGCCCCAGCATTTT
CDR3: CASSAQLWNQPQHF

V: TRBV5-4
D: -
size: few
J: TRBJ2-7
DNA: TGTGCCAGCAGCCGGTCACAGGCGGACTATGACGAGCAGTACTTC
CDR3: CASSRSQADYDEQYF

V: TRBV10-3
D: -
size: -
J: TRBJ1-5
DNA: TGTGCCATCAGTGAGTCGAAGGGGGATCAGCCCCAGCATTTT
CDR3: CAISESKGDQPQHF

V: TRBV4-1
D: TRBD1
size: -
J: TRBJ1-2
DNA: TGCGCCAGCAGCCCACTGGGGCGGGGGGACAGTAACTATGGCTACACCTTC
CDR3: CASSPLGRGDSNYGYTF

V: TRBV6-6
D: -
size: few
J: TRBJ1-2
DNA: TGTGCCAGCAGTTACAGACAGAATTACACCTTC
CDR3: CASSYRQNYTF

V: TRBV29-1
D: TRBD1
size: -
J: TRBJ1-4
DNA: TGCAGCGTTACGGGACAGGGAGATGAAAAACTGTTTTTT
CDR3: CSVTGQGDEKLFF

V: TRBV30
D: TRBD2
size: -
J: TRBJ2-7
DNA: TGTGCCTGGAGGAAAGCGGGATCCTCCTACGAGCAGTACTTC
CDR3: CAWRKAGSSYEQYF